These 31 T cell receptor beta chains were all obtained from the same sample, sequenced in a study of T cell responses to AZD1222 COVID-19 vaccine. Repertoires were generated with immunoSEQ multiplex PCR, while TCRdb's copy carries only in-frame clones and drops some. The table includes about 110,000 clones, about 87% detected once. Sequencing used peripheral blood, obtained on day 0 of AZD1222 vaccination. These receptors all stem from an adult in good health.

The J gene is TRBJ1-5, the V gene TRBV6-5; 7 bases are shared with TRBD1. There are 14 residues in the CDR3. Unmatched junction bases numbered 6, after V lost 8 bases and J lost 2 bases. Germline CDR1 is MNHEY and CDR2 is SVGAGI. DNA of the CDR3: TGTGCCAGCGTGAAGGGGGCAGGCAATCAGCCCCAGCATTTT. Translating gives CASVKGAGNQPQHF.

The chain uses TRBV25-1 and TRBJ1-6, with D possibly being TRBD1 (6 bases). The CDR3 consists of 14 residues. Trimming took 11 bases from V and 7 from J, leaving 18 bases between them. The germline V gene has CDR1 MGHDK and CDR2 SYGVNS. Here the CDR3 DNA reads TGTGCCGGTCGTGGAGGGGGGGTCAATTCACCCCTCCACTTT. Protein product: CAGRGGGVNSPLHF. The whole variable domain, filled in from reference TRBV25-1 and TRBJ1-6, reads EADIYQTPRYLVIGTGKKITLECSQTMGHDKMYWYQQDPGMELHLIHYSYGVNSTEKGDLSSESTVSRIRTEHFPLTLESARPSHTSQYLCAGRGGGVNSPLHFGNGTRLTVT.

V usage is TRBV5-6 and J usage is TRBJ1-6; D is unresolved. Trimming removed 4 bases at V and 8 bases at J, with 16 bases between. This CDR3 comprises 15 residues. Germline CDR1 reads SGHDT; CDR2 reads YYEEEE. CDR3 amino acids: CASSPFPGSDSPLHF. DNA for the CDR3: TGTGCCAGCAGCCCCTTTCCCGGGAGCGATTCACCCCTCCACTTT.

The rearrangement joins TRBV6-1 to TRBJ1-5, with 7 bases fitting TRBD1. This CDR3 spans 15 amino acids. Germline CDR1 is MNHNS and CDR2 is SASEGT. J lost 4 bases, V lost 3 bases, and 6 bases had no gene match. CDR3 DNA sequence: TGTGCCAGCAGTGACAGGGGGACAATTAATCAGCCCCAGCATTTT. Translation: CASSDRGTINQPQHF.

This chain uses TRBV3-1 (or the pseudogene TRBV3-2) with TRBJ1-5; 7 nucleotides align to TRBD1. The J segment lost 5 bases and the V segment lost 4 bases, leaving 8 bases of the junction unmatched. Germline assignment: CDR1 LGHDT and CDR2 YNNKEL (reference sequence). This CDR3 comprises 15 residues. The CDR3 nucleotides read TGTGCCAGCAGCCCACGACAGGGTGTCTATCAGCCCCAGCATTTT. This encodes CASSPRQGVYQPQHF.

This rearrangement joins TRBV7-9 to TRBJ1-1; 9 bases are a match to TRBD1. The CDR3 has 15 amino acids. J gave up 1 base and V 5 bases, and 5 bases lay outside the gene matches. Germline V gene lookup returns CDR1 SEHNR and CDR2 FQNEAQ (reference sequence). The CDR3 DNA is TGTGCCAGCAGCAAAAACAGGGGGCCGAACACTGAAGCTTTCTTT. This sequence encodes CASSKNRGPNTEAFF.

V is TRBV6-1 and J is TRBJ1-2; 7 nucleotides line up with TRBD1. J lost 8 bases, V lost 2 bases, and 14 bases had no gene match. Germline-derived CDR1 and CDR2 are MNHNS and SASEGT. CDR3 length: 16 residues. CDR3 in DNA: TGTGCCAGCAGTGAAACCGGGACAGCTAGGGGGAAAGGCTACACCTTC. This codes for CASSETGTARGKGYTF.

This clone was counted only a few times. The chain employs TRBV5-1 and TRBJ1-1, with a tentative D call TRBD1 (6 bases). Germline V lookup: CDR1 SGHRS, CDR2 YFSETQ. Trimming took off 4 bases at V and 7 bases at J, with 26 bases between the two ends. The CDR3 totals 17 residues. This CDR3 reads CASSPGTTGFSGSEAFF. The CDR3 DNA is TGCGCCAGCAGCCCCGGGACTACAGGGTTCTCGGGCAGTGAAGCTTTCTTT.

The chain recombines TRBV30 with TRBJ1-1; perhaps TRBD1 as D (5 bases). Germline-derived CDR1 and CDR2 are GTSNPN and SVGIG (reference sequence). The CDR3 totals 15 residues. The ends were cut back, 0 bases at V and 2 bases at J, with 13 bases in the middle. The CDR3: CAWSVQTVPNTEAFF. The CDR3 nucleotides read TGTGCCTGGAGTGTACAGACAGTACCAAACACTGAAGCTTTCTTT.

Written as DNA, the CDR3 is TGTGCCAGCAGCTTCAGGGGATCGTATGGCTACACCTTC. It translates to CASSFRGSYGYTF. The V and J genes are TRBV5-4 and TRBJ1-2; possibly TRBD1 for D (6 bases). The CDR3 length is 13 residues. V was shortened by 2 bases and J by 5 bases, with 10 bases between the two germline ends. Germline V CDR1 and CDR2: SGHNT, YYREEE (reference sequence).

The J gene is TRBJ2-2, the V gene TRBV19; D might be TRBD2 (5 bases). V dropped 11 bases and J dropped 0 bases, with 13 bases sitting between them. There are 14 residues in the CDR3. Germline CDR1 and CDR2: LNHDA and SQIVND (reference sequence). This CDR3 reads CAVGSGPNTGELFF. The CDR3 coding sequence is TGTGCCGTGGGGAGCGGCCCGAACACCGGGGAGCTGTTTTTT.

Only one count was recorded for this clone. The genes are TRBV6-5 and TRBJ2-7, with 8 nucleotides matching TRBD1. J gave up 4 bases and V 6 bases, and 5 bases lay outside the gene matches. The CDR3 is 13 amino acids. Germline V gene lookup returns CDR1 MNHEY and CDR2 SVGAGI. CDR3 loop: CASRGTGVYEQYF. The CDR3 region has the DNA TGTGCCAGCAGAGGGACAGGAGTATACGAGCAGTACTTC.

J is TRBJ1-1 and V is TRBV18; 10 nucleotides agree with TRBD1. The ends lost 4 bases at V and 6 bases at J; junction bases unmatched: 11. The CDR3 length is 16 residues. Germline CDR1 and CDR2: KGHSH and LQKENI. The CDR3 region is CASSQETGGAVPEAFF. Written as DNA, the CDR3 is TGTGCCAGCTCACAAGAGACAGGGGGCGCTGTTCCTGAAGCTTTCTTT.

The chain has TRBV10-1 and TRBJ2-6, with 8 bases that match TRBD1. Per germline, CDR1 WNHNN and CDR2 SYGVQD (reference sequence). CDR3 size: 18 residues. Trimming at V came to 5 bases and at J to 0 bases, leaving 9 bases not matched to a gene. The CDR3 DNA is TGCGCCAGCAGTAAAACCGGGACAGGAGGCTCTGGGGCCAACGTCCTGACTTTC. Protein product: CASSKTGTGGSGANVLTF.

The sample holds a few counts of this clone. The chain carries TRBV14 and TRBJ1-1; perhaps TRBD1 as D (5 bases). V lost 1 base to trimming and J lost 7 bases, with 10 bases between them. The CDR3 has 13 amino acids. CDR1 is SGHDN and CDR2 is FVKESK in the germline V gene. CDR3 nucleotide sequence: TGTGCCAGCAGCCAAGTCGGGGGGGGTGAAGCTTTCTTT. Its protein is CASSQVGGGEAFF.

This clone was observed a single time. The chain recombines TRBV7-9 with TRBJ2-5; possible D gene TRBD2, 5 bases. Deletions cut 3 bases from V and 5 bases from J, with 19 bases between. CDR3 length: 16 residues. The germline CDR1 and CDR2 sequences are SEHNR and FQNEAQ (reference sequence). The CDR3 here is CASSLRSGYPRETQYF. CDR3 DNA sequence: TGTGCCAGCAGCTTGCGATCGGGATACCCGAGGGAGACCCAGTACTTC.

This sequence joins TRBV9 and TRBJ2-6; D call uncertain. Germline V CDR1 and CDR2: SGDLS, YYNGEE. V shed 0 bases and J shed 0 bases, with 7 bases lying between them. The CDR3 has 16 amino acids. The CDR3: CASSVAVSSGANVLTF. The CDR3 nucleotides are TGTGCCAGCAGCGTAGCGGTAAGCTCTGGGGCCAACGTCCTGACTTTC.

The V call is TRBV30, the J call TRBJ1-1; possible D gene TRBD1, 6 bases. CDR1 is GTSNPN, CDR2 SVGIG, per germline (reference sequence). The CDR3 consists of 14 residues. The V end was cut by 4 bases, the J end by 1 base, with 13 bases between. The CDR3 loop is CAWIAGVRNTEAFF. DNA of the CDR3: TGTGCCTGGATCGCAGGGGTAAGGAACACTGAAGCTTTCTTT.

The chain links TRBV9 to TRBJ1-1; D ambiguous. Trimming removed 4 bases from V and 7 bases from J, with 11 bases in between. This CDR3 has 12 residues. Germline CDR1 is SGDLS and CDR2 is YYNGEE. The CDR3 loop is CASSPQYGEAFF. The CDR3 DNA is TGTGCCAGCAGCCCACAGTACGGTGAAGCTTTCTTT. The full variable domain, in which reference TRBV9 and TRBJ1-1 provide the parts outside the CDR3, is DSGVTQTPKHLITATGQRVTLRCSPRSGDLSVYWYQQSLDQGLQFLIQYYNGEERAKGNILERFSAQQFPDLHSELNLSSLELGDSALYFCASSPQYGEAFFGQGTRLTVV.

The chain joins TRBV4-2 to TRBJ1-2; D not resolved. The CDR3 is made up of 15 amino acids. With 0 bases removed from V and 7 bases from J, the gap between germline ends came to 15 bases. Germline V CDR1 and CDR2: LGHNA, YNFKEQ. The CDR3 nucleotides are TGTGCCAGCAGCCAAGATCAAAGGTCGGAAGCTGGCTACACCTTC. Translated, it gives CASSQDQRSEAGYTF.

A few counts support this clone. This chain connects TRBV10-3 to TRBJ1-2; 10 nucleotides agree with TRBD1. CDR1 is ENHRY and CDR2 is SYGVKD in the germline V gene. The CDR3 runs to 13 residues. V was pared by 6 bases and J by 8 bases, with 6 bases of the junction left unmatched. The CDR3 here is CAISQTGGRGYTF. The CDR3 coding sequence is TGTGCCATCAGCCAGACAGGGGGCCGGGGCTACACCTTC.

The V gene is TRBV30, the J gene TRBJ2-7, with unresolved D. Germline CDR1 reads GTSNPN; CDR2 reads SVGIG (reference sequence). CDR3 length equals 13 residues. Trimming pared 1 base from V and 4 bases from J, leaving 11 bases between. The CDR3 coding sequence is TGTGCCTGGAGTGGTCTCCTTGGGTACGAGCAGTACTTC. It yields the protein CAWSGLLGYEQYF.

CDR3 amino acids: CASSLAETYEQYF. The DNA of the CDR3 is TGTGCCAGCAGCTTGGCGGAGACCTACGAGCAGTACTTC. The rearrangement links TRBV5-4 to TRBJ2-7; unclear D gene. The V end lost 0 bases, the J end lost 2 bases, and 6 bases lay between the germline ends. CDR1 SGHNT and CDR2 YYREEE come from the germline V gene (reference sequence). This CDR3 has 13 residues.

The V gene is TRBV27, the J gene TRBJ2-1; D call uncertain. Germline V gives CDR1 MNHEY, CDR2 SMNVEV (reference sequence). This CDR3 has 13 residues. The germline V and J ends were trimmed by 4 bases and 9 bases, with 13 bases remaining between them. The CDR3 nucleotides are TGTGCCAGCAGTTCCATCCCCTCCGGTGAGCAGTTCTTC. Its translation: CASSSIPSGEQFF.

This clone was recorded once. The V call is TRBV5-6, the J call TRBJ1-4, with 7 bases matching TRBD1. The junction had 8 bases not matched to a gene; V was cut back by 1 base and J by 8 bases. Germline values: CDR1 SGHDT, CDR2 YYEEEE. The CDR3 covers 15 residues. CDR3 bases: TGTGCCAGCAGCTTGAATCAGGGCAGGGGGGAAAAACTGTTTTTT. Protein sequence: CASSLNQGRGEKLFF.

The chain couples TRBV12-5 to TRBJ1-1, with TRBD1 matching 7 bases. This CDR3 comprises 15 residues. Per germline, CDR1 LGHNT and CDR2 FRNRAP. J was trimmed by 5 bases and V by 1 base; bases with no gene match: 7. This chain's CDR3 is CASGLALQGRTEAFF. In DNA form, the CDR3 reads TGTGCTAGTGGTTTGGCCTTACAGGGGCGGACTGAAGCTTTCTTT.

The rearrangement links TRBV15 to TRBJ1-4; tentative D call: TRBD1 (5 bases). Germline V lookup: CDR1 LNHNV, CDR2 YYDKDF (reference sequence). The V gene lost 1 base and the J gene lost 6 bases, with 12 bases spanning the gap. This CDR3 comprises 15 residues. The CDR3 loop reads CATSRGRVFDEKLFF. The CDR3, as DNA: TGTGCCACCAGCAGAGGCAGGGTTTTCGATGAAAAACTGTTTTTT.

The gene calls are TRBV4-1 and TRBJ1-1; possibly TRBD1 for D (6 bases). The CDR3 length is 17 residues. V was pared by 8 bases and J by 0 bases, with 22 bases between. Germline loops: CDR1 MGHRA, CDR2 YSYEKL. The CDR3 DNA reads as TGCGCCAGCCAAAGACACGGGAGTGGGACAATGAACACTGAAGCTTTCTTT. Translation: CASQRHGSGTMNTEAFF.

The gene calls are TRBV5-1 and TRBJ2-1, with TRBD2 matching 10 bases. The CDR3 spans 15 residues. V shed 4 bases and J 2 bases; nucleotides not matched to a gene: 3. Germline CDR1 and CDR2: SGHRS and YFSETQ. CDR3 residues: CASSLAGATYNEQFF. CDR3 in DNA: TGCGCCAGCAGCCTAGCGGGAGCTACCTACAATGAGCAGTTCTTC.

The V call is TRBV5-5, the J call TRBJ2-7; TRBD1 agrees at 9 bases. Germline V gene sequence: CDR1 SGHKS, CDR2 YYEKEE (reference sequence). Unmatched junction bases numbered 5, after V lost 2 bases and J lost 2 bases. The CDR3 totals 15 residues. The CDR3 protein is CASSFNWDRAYEQYF. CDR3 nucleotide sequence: TGTGCCAGCAGCTTCAACTGGGACAGGGCCTACGAGCAGTACTTC. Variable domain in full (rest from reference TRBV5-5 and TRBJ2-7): DAGVTQSPTHLIKTRGQQVTLRCSPISGHKSVSWYQQVLGQGPQFIFQYYEKEERGRGNFPDRFSARQFPNYSSELNVNALLLGDSALYLCASSFNWDRAYEQYFGPGTRLTVT.

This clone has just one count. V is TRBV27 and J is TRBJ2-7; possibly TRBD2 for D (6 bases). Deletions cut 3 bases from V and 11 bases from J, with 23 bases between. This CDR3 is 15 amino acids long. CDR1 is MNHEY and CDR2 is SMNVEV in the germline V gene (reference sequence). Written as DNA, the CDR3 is TGTGCCAGCAGTTTTTCGGGGACGGTGGGAGGAAGGGAGTACTTC. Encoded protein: CASSFSGTVGGREYF.